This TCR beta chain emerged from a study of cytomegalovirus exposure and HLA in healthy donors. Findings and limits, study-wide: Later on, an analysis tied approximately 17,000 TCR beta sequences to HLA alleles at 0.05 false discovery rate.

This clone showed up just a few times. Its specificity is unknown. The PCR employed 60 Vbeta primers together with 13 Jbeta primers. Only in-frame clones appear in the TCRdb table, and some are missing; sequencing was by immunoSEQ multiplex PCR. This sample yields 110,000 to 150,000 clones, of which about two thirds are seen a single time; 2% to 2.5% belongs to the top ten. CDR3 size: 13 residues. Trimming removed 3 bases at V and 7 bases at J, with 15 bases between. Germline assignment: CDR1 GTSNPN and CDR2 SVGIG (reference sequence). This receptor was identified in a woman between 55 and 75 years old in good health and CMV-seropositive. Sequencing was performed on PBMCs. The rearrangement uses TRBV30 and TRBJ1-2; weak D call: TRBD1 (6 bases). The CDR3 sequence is CAWSLGGVSGYTF. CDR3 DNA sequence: TGTGCCTGGAGCCTTGGGGGCGTAAGTGGCTACACCTTC.